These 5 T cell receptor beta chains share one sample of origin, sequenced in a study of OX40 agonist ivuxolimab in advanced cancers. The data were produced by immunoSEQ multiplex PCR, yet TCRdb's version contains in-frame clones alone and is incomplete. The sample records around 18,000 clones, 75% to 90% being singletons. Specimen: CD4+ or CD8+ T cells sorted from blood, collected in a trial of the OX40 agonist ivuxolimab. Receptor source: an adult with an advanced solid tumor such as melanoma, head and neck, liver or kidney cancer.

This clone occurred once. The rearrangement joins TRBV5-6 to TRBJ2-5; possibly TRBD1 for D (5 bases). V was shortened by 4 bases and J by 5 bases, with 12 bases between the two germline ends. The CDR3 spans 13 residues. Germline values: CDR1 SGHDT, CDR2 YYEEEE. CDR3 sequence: CASSPAGMETQYF. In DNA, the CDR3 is TGTGCCAGCAGCCCAGCAGGGATGGAGACCCAGTACTTC.

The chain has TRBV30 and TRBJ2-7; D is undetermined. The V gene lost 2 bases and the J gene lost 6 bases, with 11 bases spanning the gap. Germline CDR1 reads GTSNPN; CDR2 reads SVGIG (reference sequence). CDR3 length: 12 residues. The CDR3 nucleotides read TGTGCCTGGAGTCTCCCCCCCGGCGAGCAGTACTTC. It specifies CAWSLPPGEQYF.

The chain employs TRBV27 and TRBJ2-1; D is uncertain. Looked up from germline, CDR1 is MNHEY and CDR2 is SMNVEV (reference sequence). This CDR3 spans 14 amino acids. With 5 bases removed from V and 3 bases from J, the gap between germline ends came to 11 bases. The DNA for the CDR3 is TGTGCCAGCAGTCCCACGACCAACTACAATGAGCAGTTCTTC. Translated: CASSPTTNYNEQFF.

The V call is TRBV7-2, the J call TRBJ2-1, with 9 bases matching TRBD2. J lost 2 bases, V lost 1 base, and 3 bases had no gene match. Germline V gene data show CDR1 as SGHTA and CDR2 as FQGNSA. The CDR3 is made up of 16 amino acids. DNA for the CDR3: TGTGCCAGCAGCTTAGTCGCGGGAGGGACCTACAATGAGCAGTTCTTC. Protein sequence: CASSLVAGGTYNEQFF.

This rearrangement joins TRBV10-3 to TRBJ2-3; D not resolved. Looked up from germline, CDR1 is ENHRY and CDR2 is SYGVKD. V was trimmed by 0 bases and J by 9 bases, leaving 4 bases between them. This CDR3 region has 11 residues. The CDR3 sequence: CAISESKTQYF. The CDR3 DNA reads TGTGCCATCAGTGAGTCAAAAACGCAGTATTTT.